This entry concerns a single T cell receptor (beta chain). No antigen is known for it. This CDR3 is built from 16 residues. Germline CDR1 is MNHNY and CDR2 is SVGAGI (reference sequence). V shed 7 bases and J 4 bases; nucleotides not matched to a gene: 13. The data were taken from a study of cytomegalovirus exposure and HLA in healthy donors. Study observations and caveats: The authors judged a highly shared variant cluster likely a sequencing artifact.

PCR used 60 Vbeta primers and 13 Jbeta primers. TCRdb's copy holds only in-frame clones and misses some; the assay was immunoSEQ multiplex PCR. The data contain about 180,000 clones, 84% of them singletons. Material: PBMCs. The genes are TRBV6-6 and TRBJ1-5; 7 positions match TRBD1. The source of this sequence is a girl under 18 in good health and CMV-seropositive. CDR3 in amino acids: CASTSRTGITNQPQHF. The DNA for the CDR3 is TGTGCCAGCACCTCTAGGACAGGCATAACGAATCAGCCCCAGCATTTT.